This TCR beta chain was identified during a study of T-cell reconstitution after alpha-beta-depleted transplantation in children. The sample holds many counts of this clonotype. Unmatched junction bases numbered 2, after V lost 4 bases and J lost 1 base. CDR1 and CDR2 (germline): MGHRA, YSYEKL. The CDR3 length is 15 residues. This sample's TCRbeta library carried unique molecular identifier barcodes. TCRdb re-derived calls from the PCR reads in MiXCR, one entry per CDR3 protein. The sample consists of fewer than 200,000 distinct CDR3 sequences, about 6.3% of them appearing once. The TCR was taken from a human donor who donated a stem cell graft to a child with Wiskott-Aldrich syndrome. The chain is built from TRBV4-1 and TRBJ2-1; TRBD1 aligns across 9 bases. The sample here was PBMCs from the stem cell graft donor, taken from the stem cell graft. CDR3 in DNA: TGCGCCAGCAGCCTACAGGGGGCTTCCTACAATGAGCAGTTCTTC. This sequence encodes CASSLQGASYNEQFF.